This TCR beta chain emerged from a study of blood T cell repertoires in COVID-19. Whole-study context: Samples came from the United States, Italy and Spain, spanning acute and convalescent COVID-19. T cells, B-cell-depleted T cells, or PBMCs provided the cDNA or gDNA that served as material.

Trimming removed 6 bases at V and 3 bases at J, with 5 bases between. This CDR3 has 12 residues. Germline V gene sequence: CDR1 SGHTA, CDR2 FQGNSA. Produced via immunoSEQ multiplex PCR; TCRdb's table is partial and in-frame only. The sample has more than 95,000 clones; roughly three quarters are singletons. This clone has a single count. This clonotype was obtained from a man aged 40-50 years with active or convalescent COVID-19. This chain links TRBV7-2 with TRBJ2-2; no definite D call. The sequencing input was peripheral blood. CDR3 nucleotide sequence: TGTGCCAGCAGTCCGTACACCGGGGAGCTGTTTTTT. Amino acids: CASSPYTGELFF.